One sample yielded the 16 T cell receptor beta chains listed below, sequenced in a study of T cells after posttransplantation cyclophosphamide. TCRdb's table, derived via immunoSEQ multiplex PCR, lists solely in-frame clones and lacks some. Observed in the sample are around 30,000 clones, none of them singletons. Sequencing used PBMCs. The source of these receptors is a woman aged 60-75 years in good health, CMV-negative, and a related stem cell transplant donor.

This clone has at least ten counts. The chain combines TRBV6-2 or TRBV6-3 with TRBJ1-2; 7 bases agree with TRBD1. Germline V gene lookup returns CDR1 MNHEY and CDR2 SVGEGT. The CDR3 loop spans 16 amino acids. Trimming at V came to 6 bases and at J to 9 bases, leaving 19 bases not matched to a gene. CDR3 bases: TGTGCCAGCAGAACCGACAGGGAGGATTCACTCGAATGCTACACCTTC. Its translation is CASRTDREDSLECYTF.

The chain links TRBV24-1 to TRBJ1-4; TRBD1 might be the D (5 bases). Trimming cost V 4 bases and J 0 bases, with 17 bases left between them. CDR3 size: 18 residues. Germline CDR1 is KGHDR and CDR2 is SFDVKD. CDR3 nucleotide sequence: TGTGCCACCAGTGACCGTCCGCGGGGCCGCGCAACTAATGAAAAACTGTTTTTT. Its translation: CATSDRPRGRATNEKLFF.

This clone was counted many times. This chain joins TRBV19 and TRBJ2-7, with D possibly matching TRBD1 (6 bases). V was clipped by 9 bases and J by 3 bases, with 18 bases between them. This CDR3 is built from 14 residues. Per germline, CDR1 LNHDA and CDR2 SQIVND (reference sequence). The chain's CDR3 is CASGPGQGIYEQYF. Written as DNA, the CDR3 is TGTGCCAGCGGACCCGGGCAGGGGATCTACGAGCAGTACTTC.

This clone was seen at least ten times. The chain employs TRBV27 and TRBJ2-3, with D maybe TRBD2 (5 bases). The CDR3 covers 16 residues. Trimming took 6 bases from V and 6 from J, leaving 22 bases between them. Germline CDR1 reads MNHEY; CDR2 reads SMNVEV (reference sequence). The CDR3 DNA reads as TGTGCCAGCAGCCCCCTGAGGGCTCTTCGCGCGGATACGCAGTATTTT. It specifies CASSPLRALRADTQYF.

This rearrangement joins TRBV7-9 to TRBJ1-5; D is undetermined. The germline gives CDR1 SEHNR, CDR2 FQNEAQ (reference sequence). Trimming pared 1 base from V and 7 bases from J, leaving 14 bases between. The CDR3 is 15 residues long. The CDR3 spells CASSLGGGVMQPQHF. The CDR3 DNA is TGTGCCAGCAGCTTAGGTGGCGGGGTTATGCAGCCCCAGCATTTT.

This clone was detected only a few times. The DNA for the CDR3 is TGTGCCAGCAGCTACCGGACAGGAAACTCTGGGGCCAACGTCCTGACTTTC. Translating it yields CASSYRTGNSGANVLTF. The J gene is TRBJ2-6, the V gene TRBV11-1; 7 nucleotides match TRBD1. CDR1 SGHAT and CDR2 FQDESV come from the germline V gene (reference sequence). V lost 4 bases to trimming and J lost 0 bases; unmatched junction nucleotides: 6. The CDR3 covers 17 residues.

CDR3 loop: CASSLRLAGHTGELFF. The CDR3 coding sequence is TGTGCCAGCAGCTTGAGACTAGCGGGGCACACCGGGGAGCTGTTTTTT. V and J are TRBV9 and TRBJ2-2; 11 bases are shared with TRBD2. There are 16 residues in the CDR3. Germline V gene lookup returns CDR1 SGDLS and CDR2 YYNGEE. With 4 bases clipped from V and 3 bases from J, the junction kept 5 bases outside the gene matches.

This clone came up many times. The V and J genes are TRBV19 and TRBJ1-6, with 7 bases that match TRBD1. With V trimmed by 6 bases and J by 8 bases, 4 bases remained unmatched. Germline V gene sequence: CDR1 LNHDA, CDR2 SQIVND (reference sequence). This CDR3 is 13 amino acids long. The CDR3 protein is CASRAGGYSPLHF. The DNA of the CDR3 is TGTGCCAGTAGGGCAGGGGGTTATTCACCCCTCCACTTT.

Many counts were recorded for this clone. The CDR3 sequence: CASSFTGGGFNQPQHF. The CDR3 bases are TGTGCCAGCAGTTTTACGGGGGGCGGATTTAATCAGCCCCAGCATTTT. The chain recombines TRBV28 with TRBJ1-5; maybe TRBD1 (6 bases). The CDR3 spans 16 residues. Germline values: CDR1 MDHEN, CDR2 SYDVKM. V lost 3 bases and J 4 bases, leaving 16 bases between the germline ends.

This clone was observed many times. The chain is built from TRBV6-2 or TRBV6-3 and TRBJ1-2; TRBD1 might be the D (6 bases). V lost 5 bases to trimming and J lost 4 bases, with 11 bases between them. This CDR3 is built from 13 residues. CDR1 and CDR2 (germline): MNHEY, SVGEGT. The DNA of the CDR3 is TGTGCCAGCAGTCAAGGACAGCTCTATGGCTACACCTTC. It is translated as CASSQGQLYGYTF.

This clone was recorded many times. The chain uses TRBV6-5 and TRBJ1-4; TRBD1 matches at 7 bases. Losses at the gene ends were 5 bases for V and 5 bases for J; bases not matched to a gene: 8. The germline V gene has CDR1 MNHEY and CDR2 SVGAGI. The CDR3 sequence is 15 residues long. This CDR3 is CASSHPGTENEKLFF. The CDR3 DNA is TGTGCCAGCAGTCACCCCGGGACAGAGAATGAAAAACTGTTTTTT.

This clone was picked up a small number of times. This chain joins TRBV24-1 and TRBJ2-3; possibly TRBD1 for D (6 bases). In germline, CDR1 is KGHDR, CDR2 SFDVKD. The length of the CDR3 is 14 residues. The V and J ends lost 7 bases and 2 bases respectively, with 12 bases between them. The CDR3 is CATSSGHYTDTQYF. In DNA form, the CDR3 reads TGTGCCACCAGCTCGGGACACTACACAGATACGCAGTATTTT.

In this sample, this clone turned up many times. The chain links TRBV6-5 to TRBJ1-3; D remains unclear. The CDR3 has 15 amino acids. CDR1 is MNHEY and CDR2 is SVGAGI in the germline V gene. V was shortened by 4 bases and J by 1 base, with 11 bases between the two germline ends. CDR3 sequence (DNA): TGTGCCAGCAGTTCCACACCTGTGTCTGGAAACACCATATATTTT. This gives the protein CASSSTPVSGNTIYF.

There are many counts of this clone. The V and J genes are TRBV2 and TRBJ1-4; TRBD1 is a possible D gene (5 bases). Trimming cost V 7 bases and J 4 bases, with 13 bases left between them. The germline V gene has CDR1 SNHLY and CDR2 FYNNEI. The CDR3 runs 14 residues. CDR3 sequence: CASNSRQINEKLFF. The CDR3 DNA reads TGTGCCAGCAACAGTCGACAGATTAATGAAAAACTGTTTTTT.

This chain uses TRBV9 with TRBJ2-5; 9 bases are a match to TRBD1. The CDR3 is made up of 14 amino acids. Germline CDR1 and CDR2: SGDLS and YYNGEE. Losses at the gene ends were 3 bases for V and 5 bases for J; bases not matched to a gene: 5. Here the CDR3 reads CASSEGQGIETQYF. The CDR3 nucleotides are TGTGCCAGCAGCGAGGGACAGGGTATCGAGACCCAGTACTTC.

This clone has ten or more counts. The junction departs from germline at one end; a sequencing error may be responsible. The CDR3 reads CASSLGAFIHF. Written as DNA, the CDR3 is TGTGCCAGCAGCTTGGGGGCATTTATCCACTTC. The chain has TRBV5-4 and TRBJ2-7, with D uncertain. The CDR3 has 11 residues. Germline assignment: CDR1 SGHNT and CDR2 YYREEE (reference sequence).